The present entry profiles one TCR beta chain with its context. This clone's antigen is unknown. Per-base quality was not reported, and no clone a single base away is much larger than it. With the immunoSEQ assay, which is a bias-controlled multiplex PCR relying on V- and J-specific primers, TCR beta CDR3 regions were amplified from genomic DNA. In a second PCR step, the CDR3 amplicons were tagged with a proprietary barcode plus Illumina adapter sequences. An Illumina MiSeq instrument was used for sequencing of the CDR3 libraries. Concerning the study's data processing: Export and quality control were handled in immunoSEQ Analyzer 3.0, while downstream analyses relied on R Bioconductor and Immunarch. Only productive rearrangements in the normalized downsampled data set went into calculating the repertoire metrics. Clonotypes larger than 5 templates in the normalized cohort were defined as pathologically expanded. Repertoire diversity was measured with the Inverse Simpson Index. To capture all clonotypes, CMV-specificity analyses were performed on the non-normalized data set. Drawn from immuneACCESS, this table holds only the in-frame rearrangements with V and J called that TCRdb kept. Clones are partly lost; checked studies trace under half to an unresolved V gene and leave the rest unexplained. V, J and clone size derive from that table, while D and trimming were established from the DNA sequence. Present in this sample are over 25,000 clones, about 74% of which were seen just once. Approximately 6.6% of the sample is in the top ten clones.

Reading the germline V gene gives CDR1 SGHTA and CDR2 FQGNSA. The CDR3 measures 16 amino acids from cysteine to phenylalanine. The DNA shown is the 48-base CDR3, in frame from base 1. At the junction V is shortened by 4 bases and J by 0 bases; bases outside the gene matches: 5. Read against the paper, the sample's time point label means: recipient sample about 28 days before transplant, after cytoreduction. Recipient blood was collected about 28 days before transplant and at days 30, 100 and 180 after transplant. Using Nuclei Lysis Solution, genomic DNA was extracted from unfractionated peripheral blood mononuclear cells that were either fresh or cryopreserved. The data were taken from a study of T cell clonotyping in hematopoietic cell transplantation (dated by TCRdb to the early 2020s). About the full investigation: Pretransplant recipient samples were obtained after cytoreduction. The study collected approximately 130 blood samples from approximately 32 consecutive transplant recipients and their related donors. Recruitment of patients ran from late 2015 to early 2017, and follow-up continued until late 2020 or until death. Beyond this particular receptor, the publication reports: Inverse Simpson Index values from donors and from recipients before transplant predicted broader TCR repertoire diversity after transplant. The sample size was limited and the cells went unsorted, which meant the CD4 and CD8 repertoire contributions could not be told apart. Overlap with donor repertoires was found for only a small fraction of recipient repertoires, with over 95% found to appear de novo at the given depth. A decrease in recipient TCR diversity was observed after transplant, and a progressive increase in pathologically expanded clonotypes was seen from day 30 to day 180.

The sequencing used peripheral blood mononuclear cells, collected before stem cell transplant. This TCR derives from a woman aged 25 to 39 with chronic myeloid leukemia. Some clones in this sample may be carry-over from other donors' samples. The rearrangement combines TRBV7-2 with TRBJ2-1; TRBD1 agrees with 8 junctional bases. The sequenced DNA: TGTGCCAGCAGCTCCCGGACAGGGAGCTCCTACAATGAGCAGTTCTTC. The resulting protein is CASSSRTGSSYNEQFF. Reference TRBV7-2 and TRBJ2-1 genes cover what lies past the CDR3, so the full variable domain is GAGVSQSPSNKVTEKGKDVELRCDPISGHTALYWYRQSLGQGLEFLIYFQGNSAPDKSGLPSDRFSAERTGGSVSTLTIQRTQQEDSAVYLCASSSRTGSSYNEQFFGPGTRLTVL.